These T cell receptor beta chains were read from a single sample in a study of vaccination effects on CD4 cells after COVID-19. Their target antigens are unknown. The method was immunoSEQ multiplex PCR; TCRdb's version includes in-frame clones alone and lacks a portion of them. The sample contains about 73,000 clones, approximately 74% of which appear only once. This sample comprised CD4+ T cells from PBMCs cultured with HCoV-NL63 spike peptides, obtained before COVID-19 vaccination. All receptors come from a human donor who received a COVID-19 vaccine. The CDR3 runs from the conserved cysteine through the conserved F or W. D genes are given only for firm matches. Size values are once, few and many counts, or a class for expanded clones, and some rows have none.

clone size: NA; D gene: NA; J gene: TRBJ2-3; V gene: TRBV24-1; CDR3 protein: CATTPGGATDTQYF; CDR3 DNA: TGTGCCACCACCCCTGGGGGGGCAACAGATACGCAGTATTTT
clone size: few; D gene: NA; J gene: TRBJ2-1; V gene: TRBV2; CDR3 protein: CASSIQPLYNEQFF; CDR3 DNA: TGTGCCAGCAGTATTCAACCTCTCTACAATGAGCAGTTCTTC
clone size: NA; D gene: TRBD1; J gene: TRBJ1-3; V gene: TRBV5-1; CDR3 protein: CASSEQGGAGNTIYF; CDR3 DNA: TGCGCCAGCAGTGAACAGGGGGGCGCCGGAAACACCATATATTTT
clone size: few; D gene: TRBD1; J gene: TRBJ1-2; V gene: TRBV12-3/TRBV12-4; CDR3 protein: CASRRQGYGYTF; CDR3 DNA: TGTGCCAGCAGGAGACAGGGCTATGGCTACACCTTC
clone size: few; D gene: NA; J gene: TRBJ1-6; V gene: TRBV27; CDR3 protein: CASSPPVGGSPLHF; CDR3 DNA: TGTGCCAGCAGTCCGCCAGTGGGAGGGTCACCCCTCCACTTT
clone size: NA; D gene: TRBD1; J gene: TRBJ1-5; V gene: TRBV7-2; CDR3 protein: CASSSQGASNQPQHF; CDR3 DNA: TGTGCCAGCAGCTCTCAGGGGGCGAGCAATCAGCCCCAGCATTTT
clone size: NA; D gene: NA; J gene: TRBJ1-6; V gene: TRBV28; CDR3 protein: CASIASSLRNSPLHF; CDR3 DNA: TGTGCCAGCATTGCTTCCAGTCTGCGCAATTCACCCCTCCACTTT
clone size: NA; D gene: NA; J gene: TRBJ2-2; V gene: TRBV6-5; CDR3 protein: CASRRGAGELFF; CDR3 DNA: TGTGCCAGCAGGCGGGGAGCCGGGGAGCTGTTTTTT
clone size: NA; D gene: NA; J gene: TRBJ2-6; V gene: TRBV5-5; CDR3 protein: CASSPDGGSGANVLTF; CDR3 DNA: TGTGCCAGCAGCCCAGATGGAGGGTCGGGGGCCAACGTCCTGACTTTC
clone size: once; D gene: NA; J gene: TRBJ1-2; V gene: TRBV12-3/TRBV12-4; CDR3 protein: CASSLGSYGYTF; CDR3 DNA: TGTGCCAGCAGTTTGGGCAGCTATGGCTACACCTTC
clone size: NA; D gene: TRBD2; J gene: TRBJ2-5; V gene: TRBV9; CDR3 protein: CASSALGSGGYQETQYF; CDR3 DNA: TGTGCCAGCAGCGCCCTGGGGAGCGGGGGGTACCAAGAGACCCAGTACTTC
clone size: few; D gene: NA; J gene: TRBJ1-2; V gene: TRBV6-5; CDR3 protein: CASRNSGNYGYTF; CDR3 DNA: TGTGCCAGCAGGAATTCAGGGAACTATGGCTACACCTTC
clone size: few; D gene: TRBD2; J gene: TRBJ2-1; V gene: TRBV6-2/TRBV6-3; CDR3 protein: CASSYSRGGGPKEQFF; CDR3 DNA: TGTGCCAGCAGTTACTCGCGCGGGGGGGGACCAAAGGAGCAGTTCTTC
clone size: NA; D gene: TRBD1; J gene: TRBJ1-2; V gene: TRBV5-1; CDR3 protein: CASSSGGNNYGYTF; CDR3 DNA: TGCGCCAGCAGCTCAGGGGGAAATAACTATGGCTACACCTTC
clone size: NA; D gene: NA; J gene: TRBJ1-6; V gene: TRBV5-1; CDR3 protein: CASSLERVYNSPLHF; CDR3 DNA: TGCGCCAGCAGCTTAGAAAGGGTCTATAATTCACCCCTCCACTTT
clone size: NA; D gene: NA; J gene: TRBJ1-1; V gene: TRBV10-1; CDR3 protein: CASSLGQRNTEAFF; CDR3 DNA: TGCGCCAGCAGTTTAGGACAGAGGAACACTGAAGCTTTCTTT
clone size: NA; D gene: TRBD1; J gene: TRBJ1-2; V gene: TRBV5-1; CDR3 protein: CASTGDVNYGYTF; CDR3 DNA: TGCGCCTCCACAGGGGATGTTAACTATGGCTACACCTTC
clone size: NA; D gene: NA; J gene: TRBJ1-4; V gene: TRBV4-1; CDR3 protein: CASSHIAYVSRPNEKLFF; CDR3 DNA: TGCGCCAGCAGCCATATCGCGTACGTGTCCAGACCTAATGAAAAACTGTTTTTT
clone size: few; D gene: NA; J gene: TRBJ2-1; V gene: TRBV19; CDR3 protein: CAATGSSYNEQFF; CDR3 DNA: TGTGCCGCAACAGGGAGCTCCTACAATGAGCAGTTCTTC
clone size: NA; D gene: NA; J gene: TRBJ1-5; V gene: TRBV28; CDR3 protein: CASSVMGEGVSFVQPQHF; CDR3 DNA: TGTGCCAGCAGTGTGATGGGGGAGGGGGTCAGTTTTGTACAGCCCCAGCATTTT
clone size: NA; D gene: NA; J gene: TRBJ2-4; V gene: TRBV28; CDR3 protein: CASSLQGAKNIQYF; CDR3 DNA: TGTGCCAGCAGTTTACAGGGGGCCAAAAACATTCAGTACTTC
clone size: NA; D gene: NA; J gene: TRBJ2-1; V gene: TRBV4-1; CDR3 protein: CASSQDRHNEQFF; CDR3 DNA: TGCGCCAGCAGCCAGGATCGTCACAATGAGCAGTTCTTC
clone size: NA; D gene: TRBD1; J gene: TRBJ2-2; V gene: TRBV6-4; CDR3 protein: CASRGQGADDTGELFF; CDR3 DNA: TGTGCCAGCAGAGGACAGGGGGCGGACGACACCGGGGAGCTGTTTTTT
clone size: NA; D gene: NA; J gene: TRBJ2-5; V gene: TRBV19; CDR3 protein: CASSMEVGRMETQYF; CDR3 DNA: TGTGCCAGTAGTATGGAAGTGGGGCGTATGGAGACCCAGTACTTC